This TCR beta chain was captured by sequencing in a study of blood T cell repertoires in COVID-19. Study summary: Samples representing acute and convalescent COVID-19 were sourced from the United States, Italy and Spain.

In the original analysis: Using reference gene primer amplification, nucleated cell counts were estimated. Measured with immunoSEQ multiplex PCR; TCRdb has only the in-frame clones, and not every one. That table is the source of V, J and clone size, and D and trimming were worked out from the DNA. This table holds around 100,000 clones, approximately 93% found once. The sample taken for sequencing was peripheral blood. This clonotype originated in a man aged 60-69 years with acute or convalescent COVID-19.

The CDR3 region has the DNA TGTGCCAGCAGCTTAGGGGGCGCCACCGGGGAGCTGTTTTTT. Its translation is CASSLGGATGELFF. The V call is TRBV7-3, the J call TRBJ2-2, with D possibly TRBD1 on 6 matching bases. The CDR3 consists of 14 residues. The germline V gene has CDR1 SGHTA and CDR2 FQGTGA. V gave up 2 bases and J gave up 4 bases, with 8 bases separating them.